Below, 9 T cell receptor beta chains from the same sample are listed, as sequenced in a study of blood T cell repertoires in COVID-19. The assay was immunoSEQ multiplex PCR, and TCRdb's table has in-frame clones only and misses some. This sample has around 300,000 clones, with around 90% found just once. Source material: peripheral blood. The receptors were gathered from a man aged 45 to 65 with acute or convalescent COVID-19.

This chain uses TRBV5-1 with TRBJ2-1; the D gene is possibly TRBD1 (6 bases). Deletions cut 4 bases from V and 6 bases from J, with 11 bases between. The CDR3 sequence is 13 residues long. The V gene's germline CDR1 is SGHRS and CDR2 YFSETQ. The CDR3 protein is CASSPGQLNEQFF. CDR3 nucleotide sequence: TGCGCCAGCAGCCCCGGACAGCTCAATGAGCAGTTCTTC.

The chain couples TRBV29-1 to TRBJ1-1; TRBD1 matches at 11 bases. The CDR3 length is 15 residues. Trimming at V came to 6 bases and at J to 2 bases, leaving 8 bases not matched to a gene. Germline V CDR1 and CDR2: SQVTM, ANQGSEA. The CDR3 protein is CSVARTGGLNTEAFF. In DNA, the CDR3 is TGCAGCGTCGCCCGGACAGGGGGCCTCAACACTGAAGCTTTCTTT.

The gene calls are TRBV11-2 and TRBJ1-5; D uncertain. The V and J ends lost 3 bases and 5 bases respectively, with 11 bases between them. Germline CDR1 SGHAT, CDR2 FQNNGV. The CDR3 spans 14 residues. Here the CDR3 DNA reads TGTGCCAGCAGCTTCGGAGGTGGGGATCAGCCCCAGCATTTT. This translates into CASSFGGGDQPQHF.

The genes are TRBV11-3 and TRBJ2-5, with no clear D. Between the trimmed V and J ends, which lost 1 base and 3 bases, there was a span of 6 bases. The CDR3 spans 13 residues. CDR1 and CDR2 (germline): SGHNT, YENEEA. As DNA, the CDR3 is TGTGCCAGCAGCTTAGGTTCTAAAGAGACCCAGTACTTC. As protein: CASSLGSKETQYF.

This chain uses TRBV5-1 with TRBJ2-5, with no clear D. The germline V gene encodes CDR1 SGHRS and CDR2 YFSETQ. The CDR3 consists of 14 residues. The V end was cut by 3 bases, the J end by 2 bases, with 11 bases between. CDR3 nucleotide sequence: TGCGCCAGCAGCTCCGGAGAGTATCAAGAGACCCAGTACTTC. Its protein product is CASSSGEYQETQYF.

This chain connects TRBV7-9 to TRBJ2-2, with TRBD1 identical over 7 bases. This CDR3 comprises 15 residues. V lost 8 bases and J lost 1; bases outside the gene matches: 7. Germline V gene lookup returns CDR1 SEHNR and CDR2 FQNEAQ (reference sequence). The CDR3 region is CASVLWTGNTGELFF. In DNA form, the CDR3 reads TGTGCCAGCGTTCTGTGGACAGGGAACACCGGGGAGCTGTTTTTT.

The chain uses TRBV9 and TRBJ1-2; possible D gene TRBD1, 6 bases. Trimming cost V 0 bases and J 6 bases, with 15 bases left between them. This CDR3 spans 15 amino acids. Germline V gives CDR1 SGDLS, CDR2 YYNGEE. The CDR3 sequence: CASSVEGRQVDGYTF. The DNA of the CDR3 is TGTGCCAGCAGCGTAGAGGGAAGACAGGTGGATGGCTACACCTTC. Looking up the rest from reference TRBV9 and TRBJ1-2 gives the full variable domain: DSGVTQTPKHLITATGQRVTLRCSPRSGDLSVYWYQQSLDQGLQFLIQYYNGEERAKGNILERFSAQQFPDLHSELNLSSLELGDSALYFCASSVEGRQVDGYTFGSGTRLTVV.

This clone appeared a single time. This chain joins TRBV7-6 and TRBJ1-2; D call uncertain. This CDR3 is 15 amino acids long. From germline, CDR1 is SGHVS and CDR2 FNYEAQ. V lost 4 bases to trimming and J lost 4 bases, with 16 bases between them. The CDR3 is CASSSSRRGAYGYTF. The CDR3 DNA reads as TGTGCCAGCAGCTCCTCCCGGCGGGGAGCCTATGGCTACACCTTC.

V usage is TRBV5-1 and J usage is TRBJ1-4, with D possibly matching TRBD1 (6 bases). Germline-derived CDR1 and CDR2 are SGHRS and YFSETQ. The CDR3 is 13 residues long. Trimming stripped 10 bases from V and 7 bases from J, with 17 bases between. Written as DNA, the CDR3 is TGCGCCGGGGTACAGGGTTTGAGTGAAAAACTGTTTTTT. Translation: CAGVQGLSEKLFF.